This T cell receptor beta chain comes out of a study of CD8 T cells in Susac syndrome. cDNA came from about 0.5 to 1 ug RNA primed by random hexamers. TCRdb reprocessed the immunoSEQ multiplex PCR reads with MiXCR, giving one entry per CDR3 protein. The top ten clones hold around 0.075% of a sample with about 150,000 distinct CDR3 sequences, roughly nine tenths of them seen once. V shed 0 bases and J 0 bases; nucleotides not matched to a gene: 2. The CDR3 loop spans 15 amino acids. Germline V gene lookup returns CDR1 MNHEY and CDR2 SVGAGI. This sequence joins TRBV6-5 and TRBJ2-7; 7 bases align to TRBD1. This TCR was sampled from a human donor in good health. The specimen sequenced was CD4+ T cells from PBMCs. In nucleotides, the CDR3 is TGTGCCAGCAGTTACTCGACAGGGCCCTCCTACGAGCAGTACTTC. This sequence encodes CASSYSTGPSYEQYF.